This TCR beta chain was found in a study of T cells in Graves' hyperthyroidism and ophthalmopathy. Germline lookup yields CDR1 MNHEY and CDR2 SVGAGI. Between the trimmed V and J ends, which lost 0 bases and 8 bases, there was a span of 16 bases. The CDR3 spans 15 residues. RNA transcripts gave rise to amplified TCR beta CDR3 regions. Initially, a first-round RT-PCR of the TCR CDR3 employed the HTBI primer set. TCRdb re-called the multiplex PCR reads through MiXCR, storing one row per CDR3 protein. Of more than 350,000 distinct CDR3 sequences listed, roughly 15% were seen once; the top ten hold about 20%. Fresh peripheral blood, under 13 ml, yielded the PBMCs. This clonotype has just a few counts. The antigen remains unidentified. Overall study results and limits: A model of 13 V-J features distinguished ophthalmopathy from stable hyperthyroidism.

This sequence originates from a woman aged 30 to 39 with Graves' ophthalmopathy. The sequencing input was blood. This chain joins TRBV6-5 and TRBJ1-2; a weak D match, TRBD1 (5 bases). CDR3 sequence reads: CASSYSGDPGGGYTF. The CDR3 DNA sequence: TGTGCCAGCAGTTACTCGGGGGACCCCGGGGGAGGCTACACCTTC.